This TCR beta chain derives from a study of blood T cell repertoires in COVID-19. Study details: COVID-19 samples from acute and convalescent phases originated in the United States, Italy and Spain. Sample material is recorded as cDNA or gDNA derived from T cells, B-cell-depleted T cells, or PBMCs.

Per the study methods: Reference gene primer amplification in the assay estimated nucleated cell counts. Using immunoSEQ multiplex PCR, the repertoire was profiled, and TCRdb retains in-frame clones only, with some absent. The DNA gave D and trimming, while V, J and clone size come from that table. The sample consists of about 71,000 clones, about four fifths of them appearing once. This CDR3 is 14 amino acids long. CDR1 and CDR2 (germline): SGHNT, YYREEE (reference sequence). Between the trimmed V and J ends, which lost 4 bases and 2 bases, there was a span of 12 bases. The sequenced sample was peripheral blood. The clonotype comes from a woman older than 75 with acute or convalescent COVID-19. The chain has TRBV5-4 and TRBJ1-2; the D gene is possibly TRBD1 (5 bases). The chain's CDR3 is CASSPDNYNYGYTF. The DNA for the CDR3 is TGTGCCAGCAGCCCGGACAATTACAACTATGGCTACACCTTC.